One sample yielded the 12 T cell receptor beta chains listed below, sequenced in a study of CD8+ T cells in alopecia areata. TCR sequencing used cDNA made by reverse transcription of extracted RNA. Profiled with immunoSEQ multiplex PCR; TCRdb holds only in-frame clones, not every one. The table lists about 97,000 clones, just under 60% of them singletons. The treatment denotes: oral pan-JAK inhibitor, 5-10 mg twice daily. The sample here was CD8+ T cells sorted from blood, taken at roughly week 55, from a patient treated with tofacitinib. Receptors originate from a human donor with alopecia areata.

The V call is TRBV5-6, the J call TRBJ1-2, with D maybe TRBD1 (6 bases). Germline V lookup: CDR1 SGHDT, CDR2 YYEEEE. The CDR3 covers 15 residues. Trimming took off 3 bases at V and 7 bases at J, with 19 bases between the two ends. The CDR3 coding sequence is TGTGCCAGCAGCTACCCCTCCGGGGGCCCCCTTGGCTACACCTTC. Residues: CASSYPSGGPLGYTF. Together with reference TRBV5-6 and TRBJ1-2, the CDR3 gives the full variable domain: DAGVTQSPTHLIKTRGQQVTLRCSPKSGHDTVSWYQQALGQGPQFIFQYYEEEERQRGNFPDRFSGHQFPNYSSELNVNALLLGDSALYLCASSYPSGGPLGYTFGSGTRLTVV.

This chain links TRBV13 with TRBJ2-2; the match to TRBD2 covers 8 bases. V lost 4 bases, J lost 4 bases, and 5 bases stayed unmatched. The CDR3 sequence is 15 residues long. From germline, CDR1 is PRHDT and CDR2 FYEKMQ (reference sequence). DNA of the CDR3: TGTGCCAGCAGCTCGGGACTAGATAGCACCGGGGAGCTGTTTTTT. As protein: CASSSGLDSTGELFF.

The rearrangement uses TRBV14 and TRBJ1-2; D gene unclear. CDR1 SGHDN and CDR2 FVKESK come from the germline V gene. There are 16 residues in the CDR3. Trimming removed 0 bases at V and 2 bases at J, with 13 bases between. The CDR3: CASSQDFLRRNYGYTF. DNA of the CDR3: TGTGCCAGCAGCCAAGATTTCTTGAGGAGGAACTATGGCTACACCTTC.

CDR3 in amino acids: CATRWENTEAFF. Written as DNA, the CDR3 is TGTGCCACCCGATGGGAGAACACTGAAGCTTTCTTT. The chain employs TRBV6-1 and TRBJ1-1; D unresolved. Trimming took 10 bases from V and 1 from J, leaving 10 bases between them. The CDR3 covers 12 residues. Germline V CDR1 and CDR2: MNHNS, SASEGT.

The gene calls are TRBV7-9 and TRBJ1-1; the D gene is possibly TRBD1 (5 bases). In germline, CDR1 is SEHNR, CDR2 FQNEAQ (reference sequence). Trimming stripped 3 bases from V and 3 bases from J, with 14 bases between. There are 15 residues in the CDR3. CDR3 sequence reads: CASSFPSGPYTEAFF. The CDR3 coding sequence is TGTGCCAGCAGCTTTCCCTCAGGGCCTTACACTGAAGCTTTCTTT.

CDR3: CASSQGSRTSGGGETQYF. The CDR3, as DNA: TGTGCCAGCAGCCAAGGGTCGAGGACTAGCGGGGGCGGGGAGACCCAGTACTTC. This chain joins TRBV4-2 and TRBJ2-5, with 13 bases lining up with TRBD2. The CDR3 extends over 18 amino acids. The V gene end was trimmed by 1 base and the J gene end by 5 bases; junction bases not matched to a gene: 10. The germline V gene encodes CDR1 LGHNA and CDR2 YNFKEQ.

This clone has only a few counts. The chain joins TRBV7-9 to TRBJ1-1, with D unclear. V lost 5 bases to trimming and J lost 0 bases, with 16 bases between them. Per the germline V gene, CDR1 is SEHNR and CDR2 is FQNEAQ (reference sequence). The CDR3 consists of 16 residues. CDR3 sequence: CASSDQPLGMNTEAFF. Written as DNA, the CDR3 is TGTGCCAGCAGCGACCAACCGCTGGGTATGAACACTGAAGCTTTCTTT.

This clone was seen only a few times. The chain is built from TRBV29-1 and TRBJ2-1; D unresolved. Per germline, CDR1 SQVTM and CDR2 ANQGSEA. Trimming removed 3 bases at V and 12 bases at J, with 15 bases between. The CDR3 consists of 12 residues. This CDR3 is CSVDGLAGGQFF. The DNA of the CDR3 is TGCAGCGTTGATGGGCTCGCCGGTGGGCAGTTCTTC.

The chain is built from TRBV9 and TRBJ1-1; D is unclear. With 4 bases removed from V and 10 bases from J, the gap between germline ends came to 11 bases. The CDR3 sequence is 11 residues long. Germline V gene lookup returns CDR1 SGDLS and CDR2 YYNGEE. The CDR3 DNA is TGTGCCAGCAGCTCTAGGACGGGAGCTTTCTTT. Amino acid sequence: CASSSRTGAFF.

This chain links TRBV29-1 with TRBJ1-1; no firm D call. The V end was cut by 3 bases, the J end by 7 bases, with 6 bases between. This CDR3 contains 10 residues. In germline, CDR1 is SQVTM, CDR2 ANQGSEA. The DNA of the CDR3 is TGCAGCGTTGAGGTCCTTGAAGCTTTCTTT. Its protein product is CSVEVLEAFF.

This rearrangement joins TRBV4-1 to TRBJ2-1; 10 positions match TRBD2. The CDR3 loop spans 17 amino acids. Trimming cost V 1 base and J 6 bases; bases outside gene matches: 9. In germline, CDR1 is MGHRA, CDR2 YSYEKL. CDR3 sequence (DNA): TGCGCCAGCAGCCAAGCTTCCGGGACTAGCGCTGCCAATGAGCAGTTCTTC. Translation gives CASSQASGTSAANEQFF.

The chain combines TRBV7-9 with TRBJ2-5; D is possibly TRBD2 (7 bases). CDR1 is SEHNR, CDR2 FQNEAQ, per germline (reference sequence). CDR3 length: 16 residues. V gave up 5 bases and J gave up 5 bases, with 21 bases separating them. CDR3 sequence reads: CASSPVDRRRGETQYF. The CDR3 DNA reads TGTGCCAGCAGCCCCGTTGACAGGAGGCGGGGGGAGACCCAGTACTTC.